This TCR beta chain comes out of a study of blood T cells in healthy people across ages. Study-level findings and limits: The donors' CMV status was not determined, possibly confounding changes in expanded clonotypes.

It was with a sample-barcoded 5' primer and a J-beta primer mix that a second PCR of about 6 to 12 cycles was run. Each cDNA molecule received a tag from a template-switch adaptor that had 12 random nucleotides. TCRdb passed the 5' RACE reads through MiXCR, listing each CDR3 protein once. Among almost 550,000 distinct CDR3 sequences listed, more than 20% were seen once. Points on this clonotype: Its cognate antigen is unknown.

The CDR3 sequence is 17 residues long. V was clipped by 3 bases and J by 4 bases; unmatched bases: 10. Per the germline V gene, CDR1 is SEHNR and CDR2 is FQNEAQ (reference sequence). This same sample was also taken into another study, of T cells of mothers and their children. From that paper: Comparable shaping of TCR recombination output by thymic selection was observed in related and unrelated pairs. Overlap measured in related mother-child pairs was slightly, non-significantly higher than in unrelated pairs.

The origin of this receptor is a boy aged 5-17 years in good health. This chain uses TRBV7-9 with TRBJ2-1; TRBD1 matches 9 bases. Sequenced input: blood. CDR3 loop: CASSFPARDRVYNEQFF. In nucleotides, the CDR3 is TGTGCCAGCAGCTTTCCCGCCCGGGACAGGGTATACAATGAGCAGTTCTTC. The full variable domain, rest sourced from reference TRBV7-9 and TRBJ2-1, is DTGVSQNPRHKITKRGQNVTFRCDPISEHNRLYWYRQTLGQGPEFLTYFQNEAQLEKSRLLSDRFSAERPKGSFSTLEIQRTEQGDSAMYLCASSFPARDRVYNEQFFGPGTRLTVL.